The clone carrying this TCR beta chain was found a few times. This record belongs to a study of CD8 T cells in Susac syndrome. A quantity of about 0.5 to 1 ug RNA underwent reverse transcription using random hexamers. An immunoSEQ multiplex PCR amplified TCR beta CDR3 over 54 Vbeta and 13 Jbeta. Via MiXCR, TCRdb re-called the immunoSEQ multiplex PCR reads, giving one row per CDR3 protein. Here the sample spans hundreds of thousands of distinct CDR3 sequences, 85% to 90% being singletons. Sample: CD8+ T cells from PBMCs. The clonotype comes from a human donor with multiple sclerosis.

Written as DNA, the CDR3 is TGTGCCAGCAGCTGGACAGCCTCCTACGAGCAGTACTTC. Protein sequence: CASSWTASYEQYF. The chain has TRBV5-5 and TRBJ2-7, with TRBD1 as a possible D gene (6 bases). The CDR3 is made up of 13 amino acids. V was trimmed by 3 bases and J by 0 bases, leaving 7 bases between them. The germline CDR1 and CDR2 sequences are SGHKS and YYEKEE (reference sequence).